The rows below give T cell receptor beta chains drawn from one sample of a study of blood T cell repertoires in COVID-19. The protocol was immunoSEQ multiplex PCR, while the TCRdb copy is restricted to in-frame clones and leaves out a portion. The sample lists approximately 160,000 clones, roughly four fifths occurring once. The sequenced sample was peripheral blood. Source of these receptors: a woman older than 75 with acute or convalescent COVID-19. Both conserved end residues are part of each CDR3. D genes are given only for firm matches. The size of a clone is reported for some rows only, either as once, few or many, or as a class for expanded clones.

>TRBD2|TRBJ2-2|TRBV24-1|few
TGTGCCACCAGTAGCGGGAGGGCGGGCACCGGGGAGCTGTTTTTT
CATSSGRAGTGELFF
>NA|TRBJ1-5|TRBV3-1/TRBV3-2|NA
TGTGCCAGCAGCCAACAAAGTTCAGGGTCTGGGCCCCAGCATTTT
CASSQQSSGSGPQHF
>TRBD1|TRBJ1-2|TRBV19|NA
TGTGCCAGTATATCGACAGGGACCGACTATGGCTACACCTTC
CASISTGTDYGYTF
>NA|TRBJ1-4|TRBV10-2|NA
TGCGCCAGCAATGACCAGAATGATAATGAAAAACTGTTTTTT
CASNDQNDNEKLFF
>TRBD1|TRBJ2-5|TRBV2|NA
TGTGCCAGCAGCCTCACCCAACTCGGGACAGGGAAGGAGACCCAGTACTTC
CASSLTQLGTGKETQYF
>NA|TRBJ2-7|TRBV9|NA
TGTGCCAGCAGCGTACACAGTGGGGCCTCCTACGAGCAGTACTTC
CASSVHSGASYEQYF
>NA|TRBJ1-2|TRBV5-1|NA
TGCGCCAGCAGCTTGGAAGATCCCACTCTACGTGATGGCTACACCTTC
CASSLEDPTLRDGYTF
>NA|TRBJ1-6|TRBV6-5|NA
TGTGCCAGCAGTTACAGGCGGGGGGCAGAATCACCCCTCCACTTT
CASSYRRGAESPLHF
>NA|TRBJ1-1|TRBV29-1|NA
TGCAGCGTTGAACAACAGGGATCCACTGAAGCTTTCTTT
CSVEQQGSTEAFF
>TRBD2|TRBJ2-3|TRBV18|NA
TGTGCCAGCTCACAGTTAGCGGGAAAGGGGACAGATACGCAGTATTTT
CASSQLAGKGTDTQYF
>TRBD1|TRBJ1-4|TRBV30|NA
TGTGCCTGGAGTGCACGGACAGGGGGAAATGAAAAACTGTTTTTT
CAWSARTGGNEKLFF
>NA|TRBJ2-7|TRBV5-1|NA
TGCGCCAGCAGCTTCGAGCGTTCCTACGAGCAGTACTTC
CASSFERSYEQYF
>NA|TRBJ1-2|TRBV19|NA
TGTGCCAGTAGTGAACGGACCAGGGGTAACTATGGCTACACCTTC
CASSERTRGNYGYTF
>TRBD2|TRBJ2-5|TRBV5-7|NA
TGTGCCAGCAGCTCGGGGGGTGGGGAGACCCAGTACTTC
CASSSGGGETQYF
>NA|TRBJ2-2|TRBV5-5|NA
TGTGCCAGCAGCTTGGGCCAGGGCGCGAACACCGGGGAGCTGTTTTTT
CASSLGQGANTGELFF
>TRBD1|TRBJ2-7|TRBV10-3|NA
TGTGCCACCCGACAAGGGACAGGGGCCTACGAGCAGTACTTC
CATRQGTGAYEQYF
>TRBD1|TRBJ1-2|TRBV28|NA
TGTGCCAGCAGTGAGACAGGGGACTATGGCTACACCTTC
CASSETGDYGYTF
>NA|TRBJ2-1|TRBV6-1|NA
TGTGCCAGCAGTGAGGGGGCCCCGCAGTTCTTC
CASSEGAPQFF
>NA|TRBJ2-3|TRBV5-1|NA
TGCGCCAGCAAGCTTGGGGGCGGGAGTATGTCAGATACGCAGTATTTT
CASKLGGGSMSDTQYF
>TRBD1|TRBJ1-5|TRBV7-2|NA
TGTGCCAGCAGCTTACGACAGGGGAGTAGCAATCAGCCCCAGCATTTT
CASSLRQGSSNQPQHF
>TRBD1|TRBJ1-2|TRBV30|NA
TGTGCCTGGAGGAGGACAGGGGAAACCTATGGCTACACCTTC
CAWRRTGETYGYTF
>NA|TRBJ2-1|TRBV2|NA
TGTGCCAGCAGTGACTTTAGGAGCTCCTACAATGAGCAGTTCTTC
CASSDFRSSYNEQFF
>NA|TRBJ1-1|TRBV10-1|NA
TGCGCCAGCAGTGAGTCCAGGAAGAACACTGAAGCTTTCTTT
CASSESRKNTEAFF
>NA|TRBJ1-6|TRBV7-9|NA
TGTGCCAGCAGCCAAGTCGGGGGGAAGAATTCACCCCTCCACTTT
CASSQVGGKNSPLHF
>TRBD2|TRBJ2-7|TRBV5-1|NA
TGCGCCAGCAGCTTGTCCCCGGACCTCCGGGGACTACCTCCGCGGGAGCAGTACTTC
CASSLSPDLRGLPPREQYF
>NA|TRBJ2-1|TRBV6-1|once
TGTGCCAGCAGTGAAACCCCGAGCTCCTACAATGAGCAGTTCTTC
CASSETPSSYNEQFF
>TRBD1|TRBJ1-1|TRBV15|few
TGTGCCACCAGCAGTCAGGGGGTCGGCACTGAAGCTTTCTTT
CATSSQGVGTEAFF
>TRBD2|TRBJ2-7|TRBV5-1|NA
TGCGCCAGCAGCTTCGGGAGGGACCCCTACGAGCAGTACTTC
CASSFGRDPYEQYF
>TRBD1|TRBJ1-2|TRBV19|NA
TGTGCCAGTAGAGACAGGGTAGTGGTCGGCTACACCTTC
CASRDRVVVGYTF
>NA|TRBJ1-1|TRBV9|NA
TGTGCCAGCAGCGTAGAGGTTTCAGGGGTTCTGGGAACTGAAGCTTTCTTT
CASSVEVSGVLGTEAFF
>NA|TRBJ1-6|TRBV5-1|once
TGCGCCAGCAGCTTGTCGCAGGGGAATTCACCCCTCCACTTT
CASSLSQGNSPLHF
>TRBD1|TRBJ2-7|TRBV10-1|NA
TGCGCCAGCGGAGAACGGACAGGCCCTGGGAAGGAGTACTTC
CASGERTGPGKEYF
>NA|TRBJ1-2|TRBV9|few
TGTGCCAGCAGCGCACAAGATGGACGGCGAGGGAGCTATGGCTACACCTTC
CASSAQDGRRGSYGYTF
>TRBD1|TRBJ1-6|TRBV4-2|NA
TGTGCCAGCAGCTTGACCGATGGGACAGTTAATTCACCCCTCCACTTT
CASSLTDGTVNSPLHF
>TRBD1|TRBJ2-7|TRBV5-6|NA
TGTGCCAGCAGCTCCGGGACAGGGTTGGACGAGCAGTACTTC
CASSSGTGLDEQYF
>TRBD1|TRBJ1-5|TRBV15|NA
TGTGCCACCAGCAGAGATTATCTTAAACTAACAGGGGATCAGCCCCAGCATTTT
CATSRDYLKLTGDQPQHF
>NA|TRBJ2-7|TRBV29-1|few
TGCAGCGTTGCTGGACAGACCTCCTACGAGCAGTACTTC
CSVAGQTSYEQYF
>NA|TRBJ2-3|TRBV11-1|NA
TGTGCCAGCAGTCCCGACATCTTGAGCACAGATACGCAGTATTTT
CASSPDILSTDTQYF
>NA|TRBJ1-6|TRBV2|NA
TGTGCCAGCAAGGGGGAGAAGTCACCCCTCCACTTT
CASKGEKSPLHF
>NA|TRBJ2-4|TRBV6-5|NA
TGTGCCGTACAGGATCTAGCCAAAAACATTCAGTACTTC
CAVQDLAKNIQYF
>TRBD1|TRBJ1-1|TRBV29-1|NA
TGCAGCGTCAACAGGGGGCTGGAAACTGAAGCTTTCTTT
CSVNRGLETEAFF
>TRBD1|TRBJ1-1|TRBV3-1/TRBV3-2|NA
TGTGCCAGCAGCCTTGGACAGGGGGTCTCGTCTTTCTTT
CASSLGQGVSSFF
>NA|TRBJ2-2|TRBV5-1|NA
TGCGCCAGCAGCGGGAAGACAGTTAACACCGGGGAGCTGTTTTTT
CASSGKTVNTGELFF
>TRBD1|TRBJ1-5|TRBV5-1|NA
TGCGCCAGCAGCCCGGAGGGACAGGACTATCAGCCCCAGCATTTT
CASSPEGQDYQPQHF
>NA|TRBJ2-6|TRBV7-8|NA
TGTGCCAGCAGCTTTGATCGGCTCACCCTCCTCGGGGCTGGGGCCAACGTCCTGACTTTC
CASSFDRLTLLGAGANVLTF